This TCR beta chain is from a study of blood T cell repertoires in COVID-19. At the level of the study: COVID-19 samples, acute and convalescent, were from the United States, Italy and Spain.

This clone was seen a single time. As handled by the study authors: The assay estimated nucleated cells by amplifying reference gene primers. Clones were sequenced by immunoSEQ multiplex PCR, and TCRdb holds only the in-frame ones, with some missing. Clone size and the V and J calls come from that table; the DNA yielded D and trimming. Altogether about 260,000 clones are present, 70% to 85% being singletons, with the ten largest covering around 2%. The CDR3 runs 15 residues. Germline V gene sequence: CDR1 KGHSH, CDR2 LQKENI. Losses at the gene ends were 3 bases for V and 1 base for J; bases not matched to a gene: 4.

The TCR comes from a woman older than 75 with acute or convalescent COVID-19. Sequencing was carried out using peripheral blood. The V gene is TRBV18, the J gene TRBJ2-7, with 9 positions matching TRBD1. DNA for the CDR3: TGTGCCAGCTCACCGGGACAGGGCTTATCCTACGAGCAGTACTTC. It encodes CASSPGQGLSYEQYF.